The 5 T cell receptor beta chains below come from one sample, sequenced in a study of blood T cell repertoires in COVID-19 (TCRdb year 2020). Library prep was done by the immunoSEQ multiplex PCR assay. The table was pulled from immuneACCESS by TCRdb, which kept in-frame rearrangements only. Such tables lose some clones; where checked, under half of the loss comes from unresolved V genes, and the rest has no known cause. Here the sample has about 220,000 clones; roughly nine tenths occur a single time. The top ten constitute roughly 2.5% of the sample. The sample taken for sequencing was PBMCs or T cells enriched from blood (not recorded which). The receptors were gathered from a woman aged 25 to 45 who had recovered from COVID-19.

The V call is TRBV13, the J call TRBJ1-1; D may be TRBD1 (5 bases). Germline values: CDR1 PRHDT, CDR2 FYEKMQ (reference sequence). This CDR3 contains 14 residues. Trimming took off 5 bases at V and 5 bases at J, with 15 bases between the two ends. The CDR3 here is CASSPPMGGTEAFF. The CDR3 DNA reads TGTGCCAGCAGCCCCCCAATGGGGGGGACTGAAGCTTTCTTT.

The rearrangement joins TRBV4-3 to TRBJ2-7, with D possibly being TRBD1 (6 bases). CDR3 length equals 15 residues. The V end lost 0 bases, the J end lost 0 bases, and 9 bases lay between the germline ends. From germline, CDR1 is LGHNA and CDR2 YSLEER. CDR3 sequence (DNA): TGCGCCAGCAGCCAAGACAGGGGCCTCTCCTACGAGCAGTACTTC. It translates to CASSQDRGLSYEQYF.

The chain has TRBV15 and TRBJ1-3, with a weak D call TRBD1 (5 bases). There are 16 residues in the CDR3. V dropped 5 bases and J dropped 2 bases, with 16 bases sitting between them. Germline values: CDR1 LNHNV, CDR2 YYDKDF (reference sequence). The CDR3 region has the DNA TGTGCCACCAGCGAAGGGGCGGCAGGCGCTGGAAACACCATATATTTT. This codes for CATSEGAAGAGNTIYF.

In DNA, the CDR3 is TGTGCCAGCAGTTTAGGGAGCTATGGCTACACCTTC. Amino acids: CASSLGSYGYTF. J is TRBJ1-2 and V is TRBV12-3 or TRBV12-4; no clear D gene. Trimming stripped 1 base from V and 4 bases from J, with 4 bases between. The CDR3 spans 12 residues.

The chain is built from TRBV18 and TRBJ2-7, with 7 positions matching TRBD1. V gave up 2 bases and J gave up 3 bases; unmatched junction bases: 1. Germline V gene lookup returns CDR1 KGHSH and CDR2 LQKENI. The length of the CDR3 is 13 residues. Here the CDR3 reads CASSPGQVYEQYF. In DNA, the CDR3 is TGTGCCAGCTCACCAGGACAGGTCTACGAGCAGTACTTC.